The sequence of this TCR beta chain was determined in a study of blood T cells in healthy people across ages (dated by TCRdb to between 2014 and 2017). As for the study more broadly: In model experiments, roughly one uniquely barcoded TCR beta cDNA molecule per two T cells was captured by template switching. Age-related changes in TCR beta repertoire diversity were measured in the study by deep sequencing normalized with unique cDNA molecular identifiers. Donors of different ages were randomly distributed across sequencing lanes to avoid experimental bias. The donors were divided into four age groups: young (average around 17 years), middle-aged (about 40), aged (about 62) and long-lived (about 80). The study analyzed two additional independent replicas of 1 million unique cDNA reads from the same blood draw for two donors, one aged 18 to 30 and one aged 80 or older.

Cut back by 6 bases and 5 bases, the V and J ends lie 14 bases apart. The CDR3 numbers 13 residues from cysteine through phenylalanine. The retained sequence is limited to the CDR3, 39 bases, with the frame set at the first base. From a lookup of the germline V gene (reference sequence), CDR1 and CDR2 are DFQATT and SNEGSKA. With respect to this clonotype: It has no known antigen specificity. No base quality values were provided; no much bigger clone lies one nucleotide off.

The roughly 39 donors, aged roughly 6 to 90 years, were systemically healthy Caucasian individuals from Russia. Approximately 10 milliliters of peripheral blood were collected from each donor into EDTA-treated Vacutainer tubes. Ficoll-Paque density-gradient centrifugation was used to isolate PBMCs, with at least 6.5 million obtained per sample. Total RNA was extracted from PBMCs with Trizol reagent, with at least 5.5 micrograms obtained per sample. For every donor, an aliquot of PBMCs went through flow cytometry to measure the percentages of naive CD45RAhigh/CD27high T cells. The library was built by means of 5' RACE. The sequencer was an Illumina HiSeq 2500. The second PCR ran for roughly 7 to 11 cycles and used a J-beta primer mix along with a sample-barcoded 5' primer. Each TCR beta cDNA molecule received a unique molecular identifier from a template-switch 5' adaptor carrying 12 random nucleotides. Each sample yielded at least 2.5 million CDR3-containing paired-end reads. All of the RNA was converted into first-strand cDNA using the Mint cDNA synthesis kit, with a TRBC-specific oligonucleotide serving as the primer. Following uracil-DNA glycosylase treatment, a first 18-cycle PCR with universal primers M1SS and BC2_uni_R was performed on all cDNA. The published analysis was carried out like this. For normalization, 1 million high-quality reads were randomly selected from each sample, with every read carrying a distinct molecular identifier. Reads with shared molecular identifiers were discarded instead of being binned into consensus sequences. MiTCR, with a Q25 quality threshold and the strictest error-elimination algorithm, was used for CDR3 identification, clonotype clustering and error correction. A nonparametric unseen species model with Euler transformation was used to estimate a lower bound on total TCR beta diversity. TCRdb reprocessing: public reads trimmed at Q25 with fastp, clones called with MiXCR, in-frame beta chains kept. Each entry merges the rows of one CDR3 protein and shows their most common DNA and genes. TCRdb, rather than the study authors, made the V and J calls. The sample contains 1.5 million to 2 million distinct CDR3 sequences, roughly 28% of them found a single time. 7% to 9% of the sample comes from the top ten.

What the research found in general, with its limitations: Total diversity estimates from one million sequenced T cells were considered lower bounds and underestimates. Compared with the aged group, the long-lived group had more naive CD4+ T cells, fewer expanded clones and increased TCR diversity, suggesting age selection. Because profiling used bulk unsorted PBMCs, naive and antigen-experienced compartments could not be compared conclusively. Because donor CMV infection status was unknown, age-related changes in expanded clonotypes were potentially confounded. There was a strong correlation between observed TCR beta diversity and the percentage of naive T cells measured by flow cytometry. As age increased, observed TCR beta diversity per million T cells dropped in a roughly linear way, and a significant reduction was already evident by age around 41.

The chain is encoded by TRBV20-1 joined to TRBJ2-1; 6 matching bases give a weak D call of TRBD2. Source material: blood. The clonotype comes from a woman aged 25 to 39 in good health. In nucleotide form, the sequence is TGCAGTGCCCCGCCGGGGGTGCACAATGAGCAGTTCTTC. It translates to CSAPPGVHNEQFF.